The clone carrying this TCR beta chain appeared many times. Its antigen remains unidentified. The data were obtained in a study of T cell repertoires in cytomegalovirus infection. The wider study: Public TCR beta signature analysis indicated the presence of both CMV infection and matching HLA type.

V was trimmed by 1 base and J by 7 bases, leaving 8 bases between them. The CDR3 loop spans 13 amino acids. Germline assignment: CDR1 SGHTA and CDR2 FQGNSA. TCRdb analysed the reads with MiXCR anew, one entry per CDR3 protein. The table includes approximately 270,000 distinct CDR3 sequences, 20% to 25% detected once. Sequencing used cultured PBMCs, obtained from culture after CMV antigen stimulation. The rearrangement joins TRBV7-2 to TRBJ2-1; no definite D call. This clonotype was obtained from a human donor in good health (CMV status not recorded). Some clones in this sample may be carry-over from other donors' samples. The CDR3 coding sequence is TGTGCCAGCAGCTTAGGGCCCCTTAATGAGCAGTTCTTC. It encodes CASSLGPLNEQFF.